The 27 T cell receptor beta chains below come from one sample, sequenced in a study of early stage breast cancer tumors. Method: immunoSEQ multiplex PCR; TCRdb's copy keeps in-frame clones and lacks some. The table includes tens of thousands of clones, 75% to 85% detected once. Material: blood. These receptors all stem from a person in their sixties or seventies with breast cancer.

The chain has TRBV5-1 and TRBJ2-3; tentative D call: TRBD1 (6 bases). Trimming left V 4 bases short and J 5 bases short, with 8 bases between. The CDR3 covers 12 residues. Germline-derived CDR1 and CDR2 are SGHRS and YFSETQ. CDR3 sequence: CASSPGVDTQYF. For the CDR3, the DNA is TGCGCCAGCAGCCCAGGGGTAGATACGCAGTATTTT.

This sequence joins TRBV5-6 and TRBJ2-7; no clear D. Trimming shortened V by 4 bases and J by 0 bases, and 11 bases separated the two germline ends. The CDR3 totals 14 residues. Per the germline V gene, CDR1 is SGHDT and CDR2 is YYEEEE. The CDR3 DNA is TGTGCCAGCAGCGAGGTTTCGTTCTCCTACGAGCAGTACTTC. Translated: CASSEVSFSYEQYF.

The chain couples TRBV27 to TRBJ2-7; D might be TRBD1 (5 bases). This CDR3 is built from 12 residues. Between the trimmed V and J ends, which lost 3 bases and 6 bases, there was a span of 9 bases. From germline, CDR1 is MNHEY and CDR2 SMNVEV (reference sequence). The CDR3 region is CASSFTGVEQYF. In DNA form, the CDR3 reads TGTGCCAGCAGTTTTACAGGTGTCGAGCAGTACTTC.

The V gene is TRBV2, the J gene TRBJ1-5; TRBD1 agrees at 10 bases. Trimming at V came to 9 bases and at J to 3 bases, leaving 5 bases not matched to a gene. The germline V gene encodes CDR1 SNHLY and CDR2 FYNNEI. The CDR3 totals 14 residues. The CDR3 is CARGTGVNNQPQHF. CDR3 sequence (DNA): TGTGCCAGAGGGACAGGGGTTAACAATCAGCCCCAGCATTTT.

The chain is built from TRBV28 and TRBJ2-7, with D possibly being TRBD1 (5 bases). This CDR3 has 14 amino acids. CDR1 is MDHEN, CDR2 SYDVKM, per germline. V lost 1 base to trimming and J lost 7 bases, with 14 bases between them. In nucleotides, the CDR3 is TGTGCCAGCAGTTTATTGGCAGGGATGGGGGAGCAGTACTTC. Translation: CASSLLAGMGEQYF.

This rearrangement joins TRBV27 to TRBJ2-5; D uncertain. Germline CDR1 MNHEY, CDR2 SMNVEV (reference sequence). This CDR3 comprises 15 residues. V gave up 0 bases and J gave up 1 base, with 9 bases separating them. The CDR3 DNA sequence: TGTGCCAGCAGTTTATCGGCCCAGGTCCAAGAGACCCAGTACTTC. This sequence encodes CASSLSAQVQETQYF.

The chain carries TRBV30 and TRBJ2-2; TRBD2 might be the D (5 bases). The germline CDR1 and CDR2 sequences are GTSNPN and SVGIG (reference sequence). CDR3 length: 16 amino acids. Between the trimmed V and J ends, which lost 2 bases and 0 bases, there was a span of 13 bases. CDR3 loop: CAWSQRGSSNTGELFF. CDR3 nucleotides: TGTGCCTGGAGTCAACGGGGTTCATCGAACACCGGGGAGCTGTTTTTT.

The genes are TRBV6-6 and TRBJ1-1, with TRBD1 matching over 7 bases. V gave up 5 bases and J gave up 4 bases; unmatched junction bases: 10. In germline, CDR1 is MNHNY, CDR2 SVGAGI (reference sequence). The CDR3 contains 15 residues. CDR3 region: CASSARQGSGTEAFF. CDR3 nucleotides: TGTGCCAGCAGTGCGCGACAGGGCTCCGGCACTGAAGCTTTCTTT.

The genes are TRBV30 and TRBJ1-5, with 11 bases fitting TRBD1. Trimming removed 5 bases from V and 5 bases from J; junction bases left unmatched: 2. Per germline, CDR1 GTSNPN and CDR2 SVGIG (reference sequence). CDR3 length: 13 residues. The CDR3 is CAWGTGGDQPQHF. The CDR3 bases are TGTGCCTGGGGGACAGGGGGTGATCAGCCCCAGCATTTT. Based on the CDR3 plus reference TRBV30 and TRBJ1-5, the full variable domain is SQTIHQWPATLVQPVGSPLSLECTVEGTSNPNLYWYRQAAGRGLQLLFYSVGIGQISSEVPQNLSASRPQDRQFILSSKKLLLSDSGFYLCAWGTGGDQPQHFGDGTRLSIL.

The V gene is TRBV6-1, the J gene TRBJ1-2; TRBD1 aligns across 7 bases. J lost 6 bases, V lost 5 bases, and 6 bases had no gene match. This CDR3 comprises 13 residues. Germline CDR1 and CDR2: MNHNS and SASEGT. The CDR3 here is CASSPVTGNGYTF. The CDR3 nucleotides are TGTGCCAGCAGTCCTGTGACAGGGAATGGCTACACCTTC.

CDR3 sequence reads: CASSNDRGLSGNTIYF. Here the CDR3 DNA reads TGTGCCAGCAGCAATGACAGGGGACTCTCTGGAAACACCATATATTTT. The chain links TRBV7-2 to TRBJ1-3; 8 bases are shared with TRBD1. With 5 bases clipped from V and 0 bases from J, the junction kept 6 bases outside the gene matches. In germline, CDR1 is SGHTA, CDR2 FQGNSA. This CDR3 spans 16 amino acids.

The chain links TRBV5-1 to TRBJ2-7, with a weak D call TRBD2 (6 bases). The V gene lost 3 bases and the J gene lost 7 bases, with 14 bases spanning the gap. The length of the CDR3 is 13 residues. The germline CDR1 and CDR2 sequences are SGHRS and YFSETQ. The CDR3 nucleotides are TGCGCCAGCAGCTCAGAGTGGGCGGGAGAGCAGTACTTC. It translates to CASSSEWAGEQYF.

The V and J genes are TRBV5-1 and TRBJ1-1, with a possible D match to TRBD1 (6 bases). V lost 3 bases and J lost 4, with 25 bases in between. The germline V gene encodes CDR1 SGHRS and CDR2 YFSETQ. The CDR3 has 18 residues. The CDR3, as DNA: TGCGCCAGCAGCTGGGCCCCTATCCCGGGACATGGACCCACTGAAGCTTTCTTT. Translating it yields CASSWAPIPGHGPTEAFF.

The V and J genes are TRBV5-1 and TRBJ2-7; TRBD1 matches 9 bases. Germline V lookup: CDR1 SGHRS, CDR2 YFSETQ. V lost 4 bases, J lost 5 bases, and 13 bases stayed unmatched. This CDR3 region has 16 residues. CDR3 coding DNA: TGCGCCAGCAGCCGTGACAGGGGGACGGCCTTGGACGAGCAGTACTTC. It translates to CASSRDRGTALDEQYF.

The rearrangement joins TRBV5-4 to TRBJ2-1; 8 positions agree with TRBD2. Germline V gives CDR1 SGHNT, CDR2 YYREEE (reference sequence). The length of the CDR3 is 17 residues. J was trimmed by 3 bases and V by 3 bases; bases with no gene match: 11. The CDR3 sequence: CASSYTPSGSLYNEQFF. For the CDR3, the DNA is TGTGCCAGCAGCTACACCCCGAGCGGGAGTCTCTACAATGAGCAGTTCTTC. The full variable domain, completed using reference TRBV5-4 and TRBJ2-1, is ETGVTQSPTHLIKTRGQQVTLRCSSQSGHNTVSWYQQALGQGPQFIFQYYREEENGRGNFPPRFSGLQFPNYSSELNVNALELDDSALYLCASSYTPSGSLYNEQFFGPGTRLTVL.

This chain uses TRBV19 with TRBJ1-5, with TRBD1 as a possible D gene (5 bases). Per the germline V gene, CDR1 is LNHDA and CDR2 is SQIVND (reference sequence). This CDR3 spans 15 amino acids. The ends were cut back, 4 bases at V and 5 bases at J, with 15 bases in the middle. Here the CDR3 reads CASSTQNRWDQPQHF. CDR3 DNA sequence: TGTGCCAGTAGTACCCAAAACAGGTGGGATCAGCCCCAGCATTTT.

V gene TRBV18 combines with J gene TRBJ2-1; D uncertain. V was cut by 0 bases and J by 9 bases, with 15 bases left in between. Germline-derived CDR1 and CDR2 are KGHSH and LQKENI. This CDR3 region has 15 residues. The CDR3 DNA follows: TGTGCCAGCTCACCACCGAATGAGGTTGGCGGTGAGCAGTTCTTC. This encodes CASSPPNEVGGEQFF.

In this sample, this clone turned up a few times. The chain is built from TRBV7-9 and TRBJ2-7; 7 bases are a match to TRBD1. The germline V gene has CDR1 SEHNR and CDR2 FQNEAQ (reference sequence). The CDR3 extends over 14 amino acids. With 4 bases clipped from V and 3 bases from J, the junction kept 6 bases outside the gene matches. The CDR3: CASSYRRDSYEQYF. CDR3 DNA: TGTGCCAGCAGCTACCGCCGGGACAGCTACGAGCAGTACTTC.

This clone was seen once. The rearrangement uses TRBV18 and TRBJ2-5; TRBD1 matches at 8 bases. Germline V CDR1 and CDR2: KGHSH, LQKENI. The CDR3 extends over 13 amino acids. Trimming cost V 3 bases and J 3 bases; bases outside gene matches: 0. The CDR3 DNA reads TGTGCCAGCTCACCGGGACAGGAAGAGACCCAGTACTTC. Translating it yields CASSPGQEETQYF. Full variable domain (outside the CDR3, taken from reference TRBV18 and TRBJ2-5): NAGVMQNPRHLVRRRGQEARLRCSPMKGHSHVYWYRQLPEEGLKFMVYLQKENIIDESGMPKERFSAEFPKEGPSILRIQQVVRGDSAAYFCASSPGQEETQYFGPGTRLLVL.

V usage is TRBV6-1 and J usage is TRBJ1-1; maybe TRBD1 (5 bases). The V end was cut by 6 bases, the J end by 1 base, with 9 bases between. This CDR3 spans 13 amino acids. Germline CDR1 reads MNHNS; CDR2 reads SASEGT. In nucleotides, the CDR3 is TGTGCCAGCAGCCAGGGCGAGAACACTGAAGCTTTCTTT. It specifies CASSQGENTEAFF.

This chain connects TRBV7-2 to TRBJ2-1, with D possibly being TRBD2 (5 bases). Germline assignment: CDR1 SGHTA and CDR2 FQGNSA. The germline V and J ends were trimmed by 1 base and 13 bases, with 11 bases remaining between them. The CDR3 spans 12 residues. In nucleotides, the CDR3 is TGTGCCAGCAGCTTAGAGCGCGGGCTACAGTTCTTC. Residues: CASSLERGLQFF.

The chain has TRBV5-1 and TRBJ1-5; 11 bases line up with TRBD1. The V gene's germline CDR1 is SGHRS and CDR2 YFSETQ. The CDR3 has 16 amino acids. J lost 2 bases, V lost 2 bases, and 3 bases had no gene match. CDR3 sequence reads: CASSFGTGGRNQPQHF. The CDR3, as DNA: TGCGCCAGCAGCTTCGGGACAGGGGGTCGCAATCAGCCCCAGCATTTT. The whole variable domain, filled in from reference TRBV5-1 and TRBJ1-5, reads KAGVTQTPRYLIKTRGQQVTLSCSPISGHRSVSWYQQTPGQGLQFLFEYFSETQRNKGNFPGRFSGRQFSNSRSEMNVSTLELGDSALYLCASSFGTGGRNQPQHFGDGTRLSIL.

The chain combines TRBV28 with TRBJ1-1; a weak D match, TRBD1 (6 bases). V lost 5 bases and J lost 3, with 16 bases in between. CDR3 size: 15 residues. Per the germline V gene, CDR1 is MDHEN and CDR2 is SYDVKM. CDR3 in amino acids: CASSPQGLWDTEAFF. In DNA, the CDR3 is TGTGCCAGCAGTCCACAGGGTCTGTGGGACACTGAAGCTTTCTTT.

This clone came up a few times. The J gene is TRBJ2-7, the V gene TRBV5-6; TRBD1 matches 9 bases. This CDR3 is built from 16 residues. CDR1 and CDR2 from the germline V gene are SGHDT and YYEEEE. Trimming took 1 base from V and 0 from J; bases not matched to a gene: 5. CDR3: CASSLLGTGNSYEQYF. CDR3 in DNA: TGTGCCAGCAGCTTGCTCGGGACAGGGAACTCCTACGAGCAGTACTTC.

The chain recombines TRBV5-1 with TRBJ1-1, with D perhaps TRBD1 (6 bases). Trimming shortened V by 5 bases and J by 3 bases, and 8 bases separated the two germline ends. The CDR3 consists of 12 residues. CDR1 is SGHRS and CDR2 is YFSETQ in the germline V gene. The CDR3 sequence is CASSTGYTEAFF. The CDR3 nucleotides read TGCGCCAGCAGTACAGGGTACACTGAAGCTTTCTTT.

This clone was counted a few times. V and J are TRBV5-8 and TRBJ2-5, with 9 bases matching TRBD1. Germline lookup yields CDR1 SGHTS and CDR2 YDEGEE. This CDR3 contains 14 residues. V lost 7 bases to trimming and J lost 5 bases; unmatched junction nucleotides: 9. CDR3 DNA: TGTGCCAGCTTGCGGACAGGGGTCCTTGAGACCCAGTACTTC. This encodes CASLRTGVLETQYF.

The chain couples TRBV27 to TRBJ2-7; 7 positions agree with TRBD1. The ends lost 6 bases at V and 4 bases at J; junction bases unmatched: 6. Germline-derived CDR1 and CDR2 are MNHEY and SMNVEV (reference sequence). CDR3 length: 13 amino acids. CDR3 loop: CASSRQTGYEQYF. The CDR3 coding sequence is TGTGCCAGCAGCCGGCAGACAGGGTACGAGCAGTACTTC.